This T cell receptor (beta chain) is drawn from a study of shared clonotypes between healthy human individuals. Study-wide background: A couple of women and three men aged 18 to 49 made up the donors. The study, taken as a whole, reports: Incompleteness in sorted-subset sequencing, despite large depth, was shown by rarefaction. Several donors shared 5% to 5.5% of their naive CD4 clonotypes.

The CDR3 has 20 amino acids. Per germline, CDR1 SQVTM and CDR2 ANQGSEA. The genomic DNA of each subset was split evenly across several immunoSEQ plates. TCRdb's copy holds only in-frame clones and misses some; the assay was immunoSEQ multiplex PCR. Of about 1 million clones listed, 70% to 80% are singletons. The sample holds one count of this clone. Antigen specificity is unknown. The clonotype was recovered from a man between 18 and 29 years old in good health. The V gene is TRBV29-1, the J gene TRBJ2-5, with 12 bases aligning to TRBD2. Gene TRBJ2-7 matches the end of the DNA better, so the J call may be wrong. The material sequenced was memory CD4+ T cells sorted from blood. Subset noted: CD45RA-negative fraction. CDR3 loop: CSVEGRGNLGLAGNPYEQYF. As DNA, the CDR3 is TGCAGCGTTGAAGGGCGAGGGAACCTAGGACTAGCGGGGAACCCCTACGAGCAGTACTTC.